The clone carrying this TCR beta chain was observed a handful of times. Its antigen is unknown. This sample is part of a study of T-cell reconstitution after alpha-beta-depleted transplantation in children. V lost 0 bases, J lost 8 bases, and 5 bases stayed unmatched. The length of the CDR3 is 15 residues. Germline loops: CDR1 MGHRA, CDR2 YSYEKL. Overall study findings and caveats: Among T cells one year after transplant, newly produced cells accounted for most counts and diversity. By about two months after transplant, alpha-beta T cells reportedly arose from several hundred graft clones that had expanded. For some patients, TCRbeta diversity was high at day 60 because of recipient T cells and thymic progenitors that survived.

The authors prepared the TCRbeta library with unique molecular identifiers. Each CDR3 protein gets one entry after TCRdb re-called the PCR reads with MiXCR. The data show 900,000 or so distinct CDR3 sequences, about 16% seen once. The chain couples TRBV4-1 to TRBJ1-4; 8 bases align to TRBD1. The clonotype originates from a male patient aged 10-17 years who had a stem cell transplant for acute lymphoblastic leukemia, so the T cells may come from the graft donor. Specimen: PBMCs, mostly from graft donor cells, collected 360 days after TCRalphabeta/CD19-depleted stem cell transplant. The CDR3 sequence is CASSQDQGATEKLFF. Here the CDR3 DNA reads TGCGCCAGCAGCCAAGATCAGGGGGCGACCGAAAAACTGTTTTTT.